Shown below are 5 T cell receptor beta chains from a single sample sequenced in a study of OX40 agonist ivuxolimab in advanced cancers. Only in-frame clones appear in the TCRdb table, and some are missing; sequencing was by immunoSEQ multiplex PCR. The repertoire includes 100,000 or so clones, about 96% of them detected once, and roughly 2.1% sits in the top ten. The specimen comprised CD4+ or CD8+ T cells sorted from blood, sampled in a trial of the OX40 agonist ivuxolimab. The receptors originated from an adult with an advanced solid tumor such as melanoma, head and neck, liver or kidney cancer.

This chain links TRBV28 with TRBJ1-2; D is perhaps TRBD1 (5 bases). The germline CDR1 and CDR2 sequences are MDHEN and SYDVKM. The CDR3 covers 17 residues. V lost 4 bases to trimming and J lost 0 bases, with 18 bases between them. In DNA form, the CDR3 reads TGTGCCAGCAGTTCCCCCCGGGACGCAGAGTCTAACTATGGCTACACCTTC. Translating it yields CASSSPRDAESNYGYTF.

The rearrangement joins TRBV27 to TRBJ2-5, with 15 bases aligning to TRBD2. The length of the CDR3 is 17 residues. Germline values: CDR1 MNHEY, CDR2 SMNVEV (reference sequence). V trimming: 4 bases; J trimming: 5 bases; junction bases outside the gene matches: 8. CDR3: CASSSGLAGGPGETQYF. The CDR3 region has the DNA TGTGCCAGCAGTTCCGGACTAGCGGGGGGGCCGGGGGAGACCCAGTACTTC.

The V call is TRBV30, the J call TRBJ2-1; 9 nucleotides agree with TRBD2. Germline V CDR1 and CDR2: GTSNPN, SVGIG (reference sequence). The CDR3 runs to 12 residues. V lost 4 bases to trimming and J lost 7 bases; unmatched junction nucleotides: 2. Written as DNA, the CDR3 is TGTGCCTGGACTAGCGGGGTAAATGAGCAGTTCTTC. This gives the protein CAWTSGVNEQFF.

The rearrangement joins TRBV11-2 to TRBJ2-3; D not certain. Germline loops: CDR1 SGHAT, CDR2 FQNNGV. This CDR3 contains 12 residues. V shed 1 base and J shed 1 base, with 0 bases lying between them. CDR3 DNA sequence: TGTGCCAGCAGCTTAGGCACAGATACGCAGTATTTT. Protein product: CASSLGTDTQYF.

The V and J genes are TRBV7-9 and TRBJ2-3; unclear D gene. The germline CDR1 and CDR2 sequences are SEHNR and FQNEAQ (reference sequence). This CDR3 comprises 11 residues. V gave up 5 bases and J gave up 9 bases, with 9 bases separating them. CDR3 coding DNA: TGTGCCAGCAGCCTGGATGGGACGCAGTATTTT. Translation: CASSLDGTQYF.